This T cell receptor beta chain was sequenced in a study of beta chain features in type 1 diabetes. Germline V CDR1 and CDR2: MDHEN, SYDVKM. The CDR3 is 16 residues long. Germline trimming cut 4 bases from V and 0 bases from J; bases unmatched to any gene: 5. General observations from the study: Within each of all four CD4+ subsets, Type 1 diabetes patients had TCRB CDR3s that were moderately but significantly shorter. Patients showed naive, central memory and Treg TCRB repertoires that appeared more similar than those of healthy donors. A pattern of fewer insertions and more deletions at VDJ junctions was seen in type 1 diabetes patients.

This clone was counted only a few times. The antigen is unknown. Using CD45RO/CCR7/CD25/CD127/CD95/CD27, CD4+ naive, central memory, regulatory and stem cell-like memory cells were sorted. All of the isolated RNA was reverse transcribed, so expressed TCRB transcripts were sequenced. Roughly 3.6 million reads, on average, came from each naive, central memory and regulatory T cell sample. This table comes from immunoSEQ multiplex PCR, and its TCRdb copy is limited to in-frame clones, with some not included. Of approximately 600,000 clones listed, 9.5% to 15% are singletons. Sequenced material: naive CD4+ T cells from blood. The sequence derives from a man aged 30-40 years with type 1 diabetes. The chain couples TRBV28 to TRBJ2-2; 7 bases are a match to TRBD2. CDR3 in amino acids: CASSSGGTTNTGELFF. The CDR3 DNA reads TGTGCCAGCAGTTCCGGGGGGACCACGAACACCGGGGAGCTGTTTTTT.